The 6 T cell receptor beta chains below all came from one sample that was sequenced in a study of vaccination effects on CD4 cells after COVID-19. For these TCRs, the target antigens are not known. Using immunoSEQ multiplex PCR, the repertoire was profiled, and TCRdb retains in-frame clones only, with some absent. Among around 19,000 clones listed, about two thirds were seen once. Using viral peptide pools, the ViraFEST assay grew out antigen-specific CD4+ T cells prior to sequencing. Investigators separated out CD4+ T cells once approximately 10 days of culture had passed. Sample: CD4+ T cells from PBMCs cultured with HCoV-229E spike peptides, taken before COVID-19 vaccination. The receptors were gathered from a human donor who received a COVID-19 vaccine.

Points on this clone: An end of the junction does not agree with germline; a read error may underlie this. The chain combines TRBV2 with TRBJ2-3; 8 bases map to TRBD2. Germline V gene sequence: CDR1 SNHLY, CDR2 FYNNEI. This CDR3 spans 14 amino acids. In nucleotides, the CDR3 is TGTGCCAGCAGTGAATCTCCGGGACTAGGGATGAGGGATTTT. It is translated as CASSESPGLGMRDF.

CDR3 region: CASSQAGPFNEKLFF. The CDR3 nucleotides are TGTGCCAGCAGCCAAGCCGGGCCTTTTAATGAAAAACTGTTTTTT. The rearrangement joins TRBV3-1 (or the pseudogene TRBV3-2) to TRBJ1-4, with no clear D. Trimming cost V 1 base and J 4 bases, with 10 bases left between them. Germline CDR1 reads LGHDT; CDR2 reads YNNKEL (reference sequence). This CDR3 spans 15 amino acids.

This rearrangement joins TRBV7-2 to TRBJ1-5, with unresolved D. CDR1 is SGHTA and CDR2 is FQGNSA in the germline V gene. V lost 4 bases and J 6 bases, leaving 10 bases between the germline ends. The CDR3 contains 13 residues. CDR3 sequence reads: CASSWEVGQPQHF. The DNA of the CDR3 is TGTGCCAGCAGCTGGGAAGTGGGTCAGCCCCAGCATTTT.

J is TRBJ1-6 and V is TRBV7-9; 9 bases line up with TRBD1. The J segment lost 8 bases and the V segment lost 8 bases, leaving 4 bases of the junction unmatched. The CDR3 has 13 residues. Looked up from germline, CDR1 is SEHNR and CDR2 is FQNEAQ (reference sequence). The CDR3 region has the DNA TGTGCCAGCGGGGGACAGGGAGATTCACCCCTCCACTTT. This gives the protein CASGGQGDSPLHF.

This sequence joins TRBV5-1 and TRBJ2-1; 8 bases fit TRBD1. The germline V gene encodes CDR1 SGHRS and CDR2 YFSETQ. CDR3 length equals 15 residues. The junction had 1 base not matched to a gene; V was cut back by 0 bases and J by 2 bases. The CDR3 DNA is TGCGCCAGCAGCTTGGACAGGGGGACCTACAATGAGCAGTTCTTC. Encoded protein: CASSLDRGTYNEQFF.

This chain uses TRBV7-9 with TRBJ2-7; maybe TRBD1 (6 bases). V lost 0 bases and J 3 bases, leaving 15 bases between the germline ends. CDR3 size: 16 residues. CDR1 is SEHNR and CDR2 is FQNEAQ in the germline V gene (reference sequence). CDR3 region: CASSLAGMTGIYEQYF. The CDR3 DNA follows: TGTGCCAGCAGCTTAGCGGGTATGACAGGCATCTACGAGCAGTACTTC.